A single sample gave rise to the 25 T cell receptor beta chains below, sequenced in a study of T cells after yellow fever vaccination. TCRdb fed the 5' RACE reads into MiXCR, producing one record per CDR3 protein. The table records roughly 150,000 distinct CDR3 sequences, under 7.5% of them present only once. This specimen was CD4+ T cells sorted from PBMCs, taken roughly 5 days after the first yellow fever vaccination. The receptors were gathered from a man between 18 and 29 years old who received the YFV17D yellow fever vaccine.

This clonotype was recorded many times. The chain employs TRBV11-2 and TRBJ1-3; weak D call: TRBD1 (5 bases). This CDR3 is 14 amino acids long. The ends were cut back, 3 bases at V and 3 bases at J, with 9 bases in the middle. Germline CDR1 is SGHAT and CDR2 is FQNNGV. The CDR3 is CASSLTVVGNTIYF. CDR3 sequence (DNA): TGTGCCAGCAGCTTGACAGTAGTTGGAAACACCATATATTTT.

With regard to this clonotype: This may arise from a read error, as a much more abundant clone is one base away. The chain is built from TRBV5-1 and TRBJ2-7; D possibly corresponds to TRBD1 (5 bases). With 4 bases removed from V and 6 bases from J, the gap between germline ends came to 11 bases. Germline CDR1 SGHRS, CDR2 YFSETQ. CDR3 size: 12 residues. The CDR3 DNA follows: TGCGCCAGCAGCAATGGACATCGCGAGCAGTACTTC. As protein: CASSNGHREQYF.

The table lists this clonotype with a few counts. The rearrangement uses TRBV20-1 and TRBJ2-1, with D possibly being TRBD1 (6 bases). This CDR3 has 13 residues. Germline V gives CDR1 DFQATT, CDR2 SNEGSKA (reference sequence). V lost 5 bases and J 3 bases, leaving 11 bases between the germline ends. Here the CDR3 DNA reads TGCAGTGCTCCAGGGGTAGTCTACAATGAGCAGTTCTTC. This translates into CSAPGVVYNEQFF.

V is TRBV7-9 and J is TRBJ2-3; TRBD2 aligns across 9 bases. The CDR3 is 16 amino acids. V shed 1 base, J shed 1 base, and the junction held 3 bases outside the gene matches. Germline CDR1 reads SEHNR; CDR2 reads FQNEAQ (reference sequence). For the CDR3, the DNA is TGTGCCAGCAGCTTAGATCTAGCGGGGCGCACAGATACGCAGTATTTT. Translated, it gives CASSLDLAGRTDTQYF.

This clonotype was counted ten times or more. This chain joins TRBV12-3 or TRBV12-4 and TRBJ1-1, with 8 positions matching TRBD1. CDR3 length: 17 residues. After removal of 3 bases from V and 0 bases from J, the junction contained 9 bases not matched to a gene. The chain's CDR3 is CASSFRGRGLVNTEAFF. The DNA for the CDR3 is TGTGCCAGCAGTTTCAGGGGGCGGGGTCTTGTGAACACTGAAGCTTTCTTT.

This clonotype was counted a few times. The chain joins TRBV29-1 to TRBJ2-3; maybe TRBD2 (5 bases). The CDR3 spans 14 residues. The germline V and J ends were trimmed by 6 bases and 2 bases, with 15 bases remaining between them. The germline CDR1 and CDR2 sequences are SQVTM and ANQGSEA. The CDR3 reads CSVAKGAPTDTQYF. For the CDR3, the DNA is TGCAGCGTGGCCAAGGGAGCCCCCACAGATACGCAGTATTTT.

In this sample, this clonotype turned up a few times. CDR3 region: CASSPKGGQRSTDTQYF. In DNA, the CDR3 is TGTGCCAGCAGCCCTAAGGGGGGACAGAGGAGCACAGATACGCAGTATTTT. The chain uses TRBV7-9 and TRBJ2-3; perhaps TRBD1 as D (7 bases). Germline CDR1 reads SEHNR; CDR2 reads FQNEAQ (reference sequence). V shed 5 bases and J shed 0 bases, with 18 bases lying between them. CDR3 length: 17 amino acids.

This clonotype showed up many times. This rearrangement joins TRBV2 to TRBJ2-7; either TRBD1 or TRBD2 may fit D (5 bases each). V dropped 3 bases and J dropped 5 bases, with 14 bases sitting between them. CDR3 length: 14 residues. Germline lookup yields CDR1 SNHLY and CDR2 FYNNEI. In DNA, the CDR3 is TGTGCCAGCAGTGAGGACACCGAGGGGAACGAGCAGTACTTC. This translates into CASSEDTEGNEQYF.

Many counts were recorded for this clonotype. The chain joins TRBV20-1 to TRBJ1-6; 9 positions agree with TRBD1. Unmatched junction bases numbered 4, after V lost 4 bases and J lost 3 bases. This CDR3 is 15 amino acids long. Per germline, CDR1 DFQATT and CDR2 SNEGSKA (reference sequence). The CDR3 DNA reads as TGCAGTGCTAACCCGGGACAGGGCTATAATTCACCCCTCCACTTT. This gives the protein CSANPGQGYNSPLHF.

This clonotype has a count of ten or more. This chain connects TRBV12-3 or TRBV12-4 to TRBJ1-4, with 8 nucleotides matching TRBD1. V shed 6 bases, J shed 7 bases, and the junction held 13 bases outside the gene matches. The CDR3 spans 16 residues. The CDR3 nucleotides read TGTGCCAGCAGCTTCAGCGAGACAGGGGAGGGTGAAAAACTGTTTTTT. This sequence encodes CASSFSETGEGEKLFF.

V is TRBV6-1 and J is TRBJ2-4, with 7 bases that match TRBD2. This CDR3 spans 14 amino acids. After removal of 8 bases from V and 2 bases from J, the junction contained 6 bases not matched to a gene. Looked up from germline, CDR1 is MNHNS and CDR2 is SASEGT. In nucleotides, the CDR3 is TGTGCCAGCTGGGGGGGGAGCCCCAAAAACATTCAGTACTTC. Amino acids: CASWGGSPKNIQYF.

Only a few counts were recorded for this clonotype. The chain combines TRBV7-2 with TRBJ1-3; maybe TRBD1 (5 bases). The CDR3 runs to 17 residues. The germline V gene encodes CDR1 SGHTA and CDR2 FQGNSA. Trimming stripped 5 bases from V and 3 bases from J, with 20 bases between. CDR3: CASSLRLGAGYGNTIYF. As DNA, the CDR3 is TGTGCCAGCAGCCTCCGTCTCGGGGCGGGCTATGGAAACACCATATATTTT.

This clonotype was observed a few times. V is TRBV5-1 and J is TRBJ2-5, with D maybe TRBD1 (6 bases). The germline V gene has CDR1 SGHRS and CDR2 YFSETQ. The CDR3 spans 15 residues. The V end lost 1 base, the J end lost 1 base, and 11 bases lay between the germline ends. The DNA for the CDR3 is TGCGCCAGCAGCTTGACAGGGTCCCCCCAAGAGACCCAGTACTTC. Encoded protein: CASSLTGSPQETQYF. Complete variable domain (other parts from reference TRBV5-1 and TRBJ2-5): KAGVTQTPRYLIKTRGQQVTLSCSPISGHRSVSWYQQTPGQGLQFLFEYFSETQRNKGNFPGRFSGRQFSNSRSEMNVSTLELGDSALYLCASSLTGSPQETQYFGPGTRLLVL.

This clonotype was observed at least ten times. The chain recombines TRBV10-3 with TRBJ2-7; 7 bases line up with TRBD1. The germline V gene has CDR1 ENHRY and CDR2 SYGVKD. This CDR3 has 15 amino acids. After removal of 5 bases from V and 6 bases from J, the junction contained 13 bases not matched to a gene. The CDR3 region has the DNA TGTGCCATCAGTACCCCCGGGCAGGGGGTCCGCGAGCAGTACTTC. It encodes CAISTPGQGVREQYF.

The V call is TRBV7-6, the J call TRBJ2-6; D possibly corresponds to TRBD1 (6 bases). The CDR3 is 16 residues long. Per germline, CDR1 SGHVS and CDR2 FNYEAQ. The V end lost 2 bases, the J end lost 2 bases, and 10 bases lay between the germline ends. The CDR3 DNA reads as TGTGCCAGCAGCTTATCAGGGGCGCCTGGGGCCAACGTCCTGACTTTC. Translation gives CASSLSGAPGANVLTF. Drawing the rest from reference TRBV7-6 and TRBJ2-6, the complete variable domain is GAGVSQSPRYKVTKRGQDVALRCDPISGHVSLYWYRQALGQGPEFLTYFNYEAQQDKSGLPNDRFSAERPEGSISTLTIQRTEQRDSAMYRCASSLSGAPGANVLTFGAGSRLTVL.

This clonotype was found many times. The chain couples TRBV6-5 to TRBJ1-2, with D maybe TRBD1 (6 bases). This CDR3 region has 14 residues. Per the germline V gene, CDR1 is MNHEY and CDR2 is SVGAGI. Trimming shortened V by 4 bases and J by 8 bases, and 17 bases separated the two germline ends. CDR3 DNA sequence: TGTGCCAGCAGTTTCCCCGGGGGGCGCTGGGGCTACACCTTC. Translation: CASSFPGGRWGYTF.

In its sample, this clonotype was seen many times. The J gene is TRBJ2-1, the V gene TRBV9; a possible D gene is TRBD2 (5 bases). V was clipped by 3 bases and J by 9 bases, with 10 bases between them. The CDR3 consists of 12 residues. Per the germline V gene, CDR1 is SGDLS and CDR2 is YYNGEE. The CDR3 reads CASSEEAGEQFF. CDR3 DNA: TGTGCCAGCAGCGAGGAGGCGGGTGAGCAGTTCTTC.

This clonotype was observed many times. The V call is TRBV4-2, the J call TRBJ2-1, with 7 bases lining up with TRBD1. Trimming took 4 bases from V and 7 from J; bases not matched to a gene: 4. This CDR3 is 13 amino acids long. Germline values: CDR1 LGHNA, CDR2 YNFKEQ. CDR3 sequence: CASSPRGRNEQFF. DNA of the CDR3: TGTGCCAGCAGCCCGAGGGGGCGGAATGAGCAGTTCTTC.

In its sample, this clonotype was seen many times. This chain joins TRBV25-1 and TRBJ2-5; D possibly corresponds to TRBD2 (5 bases). V lost 4 bases and J 2 bases, leaving 11 bases between the germline ends. CDR3 length equals 14 residues. Germline V CDR1 and CDR2: MGHDK, SYGVNS. CDR3 nucleotides: TGTGCCAGCAGTGGACAACCGGGGCAAGAGACCCAGTACTTC. This translates into CASSGQPGQETQYF.

This clonotype was seen ten or more times. The chain combines TRBV4-3 with TRBJ2-6; no firm D call. V gave up 0 bases and J gave up 0 bases, with 12 bases separating them. The CDR3 sequence is 18 residues long. Germline CDR1 is LGHNA and CDR2 is YSLEER. CDR3 amino acids: CASSQEALKASGANVLTF. CDR3 nucleotide sequence: TGCGCCAGCAGCCAAGAGGCGCTAAAGGCCTCTGGGGCCAACGTCCTGACTTTC.

This clonotype was counted at least ten times. This chain joins TRBV7-2 and TRBJ2-7; 11 bases line up with TRBD2. Germline loops: CDR1 SGHTA, CDR2 FQGNSA. There are 15 residues in the CDR3. V was pared by 6 bases and J by 4 bases, with 8 bases of the junction left unmatched. The CDR3 region is CASSPTSGGQYEQYV. In DNA form, the CDR3 reads TGTGCCAGCAGTCCCACTAGCGGGGGCCAGTACGAGCAGTACGTC.

This clonotype was picked up many times. The chain couples TRBV5-1 to TRBJ2-1; D may be TRBD2 (6 bases). Per germline, CDR1 SGHRS and CDR2 YFSETQ. V lost 4 bases and J lost 3, with 17 bases in between. CDR3 size: 16 residues. The CDR3 is CASSHGGLGDYNEQFF. DNA for the CDR3: TGCGCCAGCAGCCACGGGGGTTTAGGCGACTACAATGAGCAGTTCTTC.

This clonotype was counted many times. The chain has TRBV28 and TRBJ2-3; D is ambiguous. The CDR3 totals 13 residues. The germline CDR1 and CDR2 sequences are MDHEN and SYDVKM. Between the trimmed V and J ends, which lost 6 bases and 11 bases, there was a span of 18 bases. The CDR3 DNA sequence: TGTGCCAGCAGCCCTCCCGCCGAGGCTCGGCAGTATTTT. Translation gives CASSPPAEARQYF.

The chain links TRBV7-9 to TRBJ2-1, with TRBD1 identical over 7 bases. The CDR3 runs 16 residues. V lost 4 bases, J lost 4 bases, and 10 bases stayed unmatched. Germline lookup yields CDR1 SEHNR and CDR2 FQNEAQ (reference sequence). DNA of the CDR3: TGTGCCAGCAGCTCGTACTCCGGGACAGTTTACAATGAGCAGTTCTTC. Translated: CASSSYSGTVYNEQFF.

This clonotype appeared many times. V and J are TRBV5-1 and TRBJ2-3; weak D call: TRBD1 (5 bases). V lost 0 bases and J lost 4, with 15 bases in between. The CDR3 loop spans 16 amino acids. Germline CDR1 is SGHRS and CDR2 is YFSETQ. In nucleotides, the CDR3 is TGCGCCAGCAGCTTGGACCGGGTCTCAGGGTCAGATACGCAGTATTTT. Protein product: CASSLDRVSGSDTQYF.